This entry features one T cell receptor (beta chain) sequence. Antigen specificity is unknown. Primed by a sample-barcoded 5' primer and a J-beta primer mix, a second PCR proceeded for about 7 to 11 cycles. Every molecule of cDNA carried a tag from a template-switch adaptor with 12 random nucleotides. TCRdb re-called the 5' RACE reads with MiXCR, one entry per CDR3 protein. Of 950,000 to 1,200,000 distinct CDR3 sequences in the sample, under 40% were seen once. These data originate in a study of blood T cells in healthy people across ages. The study's findings and limits: Since the PBMCs were unsorted, naive and antigen-experienced cells could not be conclusively compared. One million T cells yielded diversity estimates that were considered underestimates.

Germline V gene data show CDR1 as DFQATT and CDR2 as SNEGSKA (reference sequence). The CDR3 is 14 residues long. The V and J ends lost 5 bases and 3 bases respectively, with 16 bases between them. The receptor was derived from a man aged 18 to 30 in good health. The sample taken for sequencing was blood. The J gene is TRBJ1-1, the V gene TRBV20-1, with TRBD1 as a possible D gene (5 bases). CDR3 DNA: TGCAGTGCTCTAAAAAGGACGGGGGACACTGAAGCTTTCTTT. Encoded protein: CSALKRTGDTEAFF.